Below, 5 T cell receptor beta chains from the same sample are listed, as sequenced in a study of T-cell memory formation after mild COVID-19. TCRdb passed the 5' RACE reads through MiXCR, listing each CDR3 protein once. The sample carries 350,000 to 500,000 distinct CDR3 sequences, 20% recorded once. The sequenced sample consisted of PBMCs or a T cell subset sorted from them (not recorded which). The receptors were sampled from an adult woman who had mild COVID-19 (a few samples of this study predate the infection). Cell type and time point are not known.

The chain is built from TRBV12-3 or TRBV12-4 and TRBJ1-1, with 7 positions matching TRBD1. The CDR3 sequence is 15 residues long. Trimming cost V 6 bases and J 3 bases; bases outside gene matches: 10. The CDR3 reads CASRLNRGRDTEAFF. Written as DNA, the CDR3 is TGTGCCAGCAGGCTTAACAGGGGCCGTGACACTGAAGCTTTCTTT.

This clonotype turned up a few times. The rearrangement uses TRBV20-1 and TRBJ2-5; D possibly matches TRBD1 or TRBD2 (5 bases each). V was cut by 6 bases and J by 7 bases, with 21 bases left in between. Germline loops: CDR1 DFQATT, CDR2 SNEGSKA (reference sequence). The CDR3 has 14 residues. This CDR3 reads CSADRDRSSGTQYF. CDR3 in DNA: TGCAGTGCGGACCGGGACCGGTCAAGCGGGACCCAGTACTTC.

This chain connects TRBV20-1 to TRBJ1-1; D gene ambiguous. Per germline, CDR1 DFQATT and CDR2 SNEGSKA (reference sequence). Trimming shortened V by 3 bases and J by 3 bases, and 14 bases separated the two germline ends. This CDR3 is built from 14 residues. The CDR3 loop is CSASLPGWDTEAFF. As DNA, the CDR3 is TGCAGTGCTAGTCTTCCGGGATGGGACACTGAAGCTTTCTTT.

This clonotype was seen only a few times. This rearrangement joins TRBV7-3 to TRBJ2-2; no clear D gene. V dropped 1 base and J dropped 9 bases, with 12 bases sitting between them. This CDR3 has 14 residues. Germline CDR1 SGHTA, CDR2 FQGTGA. CDR3 coding DNA: TGTGCCAGCAGCTTAATGGCCGGATCAAGGGAGCTGTTTTTT. Protein: CASSLMAGSRELFF.

The chain couples TRBV30 to TRBJ1-4; 9 bases match TRBD1. The CDR3 is 16 amino acids. Germline assignment: CDR1 GTSNPN and CDR2 SVGIG (reference sequence). V gave up 4 bases and J gave up 8 bases; unmatched junction bases: 14. The CDR3 reads CAWTSTQGAYKEKLFF. CDR3 nucleotides: TGTGCCTGGACGTCAACACAGGGGGCGTATAAAGAAAAACTGTTTTTT.